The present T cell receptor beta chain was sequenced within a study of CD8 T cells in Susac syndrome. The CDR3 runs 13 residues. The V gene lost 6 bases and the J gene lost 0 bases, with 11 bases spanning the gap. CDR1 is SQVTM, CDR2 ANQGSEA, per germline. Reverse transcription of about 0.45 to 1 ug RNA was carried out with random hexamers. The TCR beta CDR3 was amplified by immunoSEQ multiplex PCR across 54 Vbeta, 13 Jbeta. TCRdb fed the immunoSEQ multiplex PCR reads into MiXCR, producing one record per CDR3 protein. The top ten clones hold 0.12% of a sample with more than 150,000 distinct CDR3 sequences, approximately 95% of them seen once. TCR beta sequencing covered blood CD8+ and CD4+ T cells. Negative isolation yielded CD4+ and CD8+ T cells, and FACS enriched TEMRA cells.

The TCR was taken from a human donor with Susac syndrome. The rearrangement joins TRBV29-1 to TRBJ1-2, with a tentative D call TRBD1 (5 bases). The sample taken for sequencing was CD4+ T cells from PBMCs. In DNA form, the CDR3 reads TGCAGCGTGAGACAGATTTCTAACTATGGCTACACCTTC. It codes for CSVRQISNYGYTF.